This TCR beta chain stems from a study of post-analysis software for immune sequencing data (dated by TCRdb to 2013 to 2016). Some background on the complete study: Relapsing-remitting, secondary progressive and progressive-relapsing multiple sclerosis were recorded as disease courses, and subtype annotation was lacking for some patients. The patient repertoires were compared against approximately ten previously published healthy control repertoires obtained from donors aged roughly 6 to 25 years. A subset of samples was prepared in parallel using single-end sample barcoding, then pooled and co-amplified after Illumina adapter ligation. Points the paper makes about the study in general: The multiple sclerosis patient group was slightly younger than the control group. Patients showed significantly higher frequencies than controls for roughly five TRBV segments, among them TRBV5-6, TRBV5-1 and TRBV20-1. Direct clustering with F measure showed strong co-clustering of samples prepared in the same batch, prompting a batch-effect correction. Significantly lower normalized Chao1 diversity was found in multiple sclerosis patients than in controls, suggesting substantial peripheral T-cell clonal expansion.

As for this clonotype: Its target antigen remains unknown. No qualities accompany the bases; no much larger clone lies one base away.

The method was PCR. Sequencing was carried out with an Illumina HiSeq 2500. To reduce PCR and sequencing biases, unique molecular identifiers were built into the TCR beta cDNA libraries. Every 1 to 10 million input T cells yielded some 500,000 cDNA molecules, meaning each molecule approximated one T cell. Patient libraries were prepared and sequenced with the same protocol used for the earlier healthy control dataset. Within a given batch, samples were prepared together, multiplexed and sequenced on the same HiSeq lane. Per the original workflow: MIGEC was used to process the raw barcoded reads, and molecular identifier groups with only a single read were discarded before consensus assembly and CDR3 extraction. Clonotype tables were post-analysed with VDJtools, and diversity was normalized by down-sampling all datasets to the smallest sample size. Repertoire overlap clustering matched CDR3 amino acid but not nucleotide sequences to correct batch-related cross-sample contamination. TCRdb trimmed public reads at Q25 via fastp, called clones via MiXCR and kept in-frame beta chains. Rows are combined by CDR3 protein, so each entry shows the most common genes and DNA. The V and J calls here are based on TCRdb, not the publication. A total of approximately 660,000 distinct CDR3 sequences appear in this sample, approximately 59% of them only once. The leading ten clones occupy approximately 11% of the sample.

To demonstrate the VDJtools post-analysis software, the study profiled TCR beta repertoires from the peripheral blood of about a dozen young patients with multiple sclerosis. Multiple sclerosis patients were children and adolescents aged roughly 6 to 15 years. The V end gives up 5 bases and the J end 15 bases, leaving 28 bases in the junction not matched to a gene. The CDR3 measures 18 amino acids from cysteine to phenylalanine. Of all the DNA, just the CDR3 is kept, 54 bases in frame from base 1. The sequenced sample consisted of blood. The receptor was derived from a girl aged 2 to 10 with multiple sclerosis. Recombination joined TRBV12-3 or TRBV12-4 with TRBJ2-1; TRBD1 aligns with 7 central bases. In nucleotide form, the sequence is TGTGCCAGCAGTGAATTAATCCAGACAGGGTCCCCCTTGGGCAGGCCGTTCTTC. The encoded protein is CASSELIQTGSPLGRPFF.